This T cell receptor (beta chain) was sequenced in a study of control samples from healthy donors and cancer patients (TCRdb year 2020). The library was generated by the immunoSEQ multiplex PCR assay. This is the immuneACCESS table as TCRdb keeps it, with only in-frame sequences that have V and J called. A part of the clones is gone; compared with another copy, unresolved V genes explain less than half, and the rest is unexplained. This sample is represented by about 150,000 clones; approximately 93% of them were singletons. Roughly 5.7% of the sample goes to the ten largest clones. The junction shows trimming of 5 bases on V and 6 bases on J, and the gene matches do not reach 9 bases of it. CDR1 and CDR2 were assigned from the germline V gene (reference sequence) as SEHNR and FQNEAQ. There are 15 amino acids in the CDR3, from cysteine to phenylalanine inclusive. The CDR3 DNA has 45 bases and is translated from base 1.

On this clone itself: The clone's antigen remains unknown. There are no base qualities to consult, and no much larger clone falls within one base.

The source material was blood. The rearranged segments are TRBV7-9 and TRBJ2-2, with 7 bases aligning to TRBD1. The receptor's source is a man aged 18 to 29 in good health. The bases are TGTGCCAGCAGCCAATACACTGACAGGGCCGGGGAGCTGTTTTTT. Translated, this is CASSQYTDRAGELFF.